This TCR beta chain emerged from a study of blood T cell repertoires in COVID-19. Study background: COVID-19 samples from acute and convalescent phases originated in the United States, Italy and Spain. Nucleic acid was either cDNA or gDNA, and it came from T cells, B-cell-depleted T cells, or PBMCs.

Losses at the gene ends were 4 bases for V and 4 bases for J; bases not matched to a gene: 1. CDR3 size: 13 residues. In the authors' workflow: Estimates of nucleated cell counts were drawn from the amplification of reference gene primers. Profiled with immunoSEQ multiplex PCR; TCRdb holds only in-frame clones, not every one. V and J calls plus clone size are reproduced from that table; the DNA served to infer D and trimming. This sample has approximately 150,000 clones, with 87% found just once. The sequenced sample was peripheral blood. J is TRBJ1-2 and V is TRBV12-3 or TRBV12-4; 9 nucleotides agree with TRBD1. The TCR originated in a woman aged 50 to 60 with acute or convalescent COVID-19. The CDR3 is CASSWGQGYGYTF. The CDR3 DNA is TGTGCCAGCAGTTGGGGACAGGGCTATGGCTACACCTTC.